Listed below are T cell receptor beta chains from one sample, sequenced in a study of technical replicates of blood from several donors. Assay: immunoSEQ multiplex PCR; the TCRdb copy retains only in-frame clones and omits some. The table records about 83,000 clones, approximately 94% of them present only once. Source material: T cells isolated from PBMCs. These TCRs come from a human donor in good health. Both conserved end residues are part of each CDR3. The D gene is left open where the match is weak. Size tells how often a clone was seen (once, few, many) or the class of an expanded clone, and some rows leave it out.

. | TRBJ2-7 | TRBV9 | TRBD1 | CASSPTRDSSAYEQYF | TGTGCCAGCAGCCCAACACGGGACAGTTCAGCATACGAGCAGTACTTC
once | TRBJ2-7 | TRBV19 | TRBD1 | CASSWGQGDYEQYF | TGTGCCAGTAGTTGGGGACAGGGGGACTACGAGCAGTACTTC
. | TRBJ2-2 | TRBV7-9 | TRBD2 | CASSLGLAGKGFAGELFF | TGTGCCAGCAGCTTAGGACTAGCGGGGAAAGGCTTCGCCGGGGAGCTGTTTTTT
once | TRBJ2-7 | TRBV2 | TRBD2 | CASSEGGTRSYEQYF | TGTGCCAGCAGTGAAGGAGGGACTAGAAGCTACGAGCAGTACTTC
. | TRBJ1-1 | TRBV4-1 | TRBD1 | CASSLRGQGDTEAFF | TGCGCCAGCAGTCTCAGGGGGCAGGGGGACACTGAAGCTTTCTTT
. | TRBJ2-7 | TRBV7-9 | TRBD2 | CASSPLSVAGGSYEQYF | TGTGCCAGCAGCCCTCTTTCGGTGGCGGGAGGATCCTACGAGCAGTACTTC
. | TRBJ1-1 | TRBV7-9 | . | CASSPPLGRAVNAFF | TGTGCCAGCAGCCCCCCCCTGGGCAGGGCAGTGAATGCTTTCTTT
. | TRBJ1-1 | TRBV6-5 | . | CASRRDGGVNEAFF | TGTGCCAGCAGGCGGGACGGCGGCGTTAATGAAGCTTTCTTT
. | TRBJ2-3 | TRBV2 | . | CASSVLLQGGDTQYF | TGTGCCAGCAGTGTCCTACTACAGGGGGGGGATACGCAGTATTTT
. | TRBJ1-4 | TRBV5-1 | TRBD1 | CASSPGQGATNEKLFF | TGCGCCAGCAGCCCCGGACAGGGAGCAACTAATGAAAAACTGTTTTTT
. | TRBJ2-7 | TRBV5-6 | . | CASSLEAQVYYEQYF | TGTGCCAGCAGCTTGGAGGCCCAGGTCTACTACGAGCAGTACTTC
. | TRBJ2-2 | TRBV10-3 | TRBD1 | CATTDREEIGELFF | TGTGCCACCACGGACAGGGAGGAAATCGGGGAGCTGTTTTTT
. | TRBJ1-1 | TRBV11-2 | . | CASSLAAGREAFF | TGTGCCAGCAGCTTAGCAGCGGGGCGTGAAGCTTTCTTT
. | TRBJ2-1 | TRBV6-5 | . | CASTRSLQLNEQFF | TGTGCCAGCACCCGCTCGCTTCAACTCAATGAGCAGTTCTTC
. | TRBJ2-7 | TRBV5-5 | . | CASSSVGLADEQYF | TGTGCCAGCAGCTCAGTGGGATTAGCGGACGAGCAGTACTTC
. | TRBJ2-1 | TRBV19 | TRBD1 | CASSGDRAGSEQFF | TGTGCCAGTAGTGGGGACAGGGCTGGGAGTGAGCAGTTCTTC
. | TRBJ1-3 | TRBV18 | . | CASSPPGLLSGNTIYF | TGTGCCAGCTCACCCCCGGGACTACTCTCTGGAAACACCATATATTTT
once | TRBJ1-2 | TRBV6-5 | . | CASSSTDNYGYTF | TGTGCCAGCAGTTCGACAGACAACTATGGCTACACCTTC
. | TRBJ2-7 | TRBV19 | . | CASSNTGTSGEQYF | TGTGCCAGTAGTAATACAGGGACCTCAGGCGAGCAGTACTTC
. | TRBJ2-3 | TRBV11-1 | TRBD2 | CASSLAPRAGDRGTQYF | TGTGCCAGCAGCTTAGCTCCCCGCGCGGGGGACCGGGGTACGCAGTATTTT
. | TRBJ2-5 | TRBV9 | TRBD2 | CASSARTSGGRREETQYF | TGTGCCAGCAGCGCCCGGACTAGCGGGGGGAGAAGGGAAGAGACCCAGTACTTC
. | TRBJ2-2 | TRBV4-1 | TRBD2 | CASSLRTSGRLLGGELFF | TGCGCCAGCAGCCTTCGGACTAGCGGGAGGCTCCTGGGCGGGGAGCTGTTTTTT
. | TRBJ1-2 | TRBV5-1 | TRBD1 | CASSRGGQLNSLNYGYTF | TGCGCCAGCAGCCGGGGGGGACAGCTTAACAGCCTTAACTATGGCTACACCTTC
once | TRBJ1-2 | TRBV6-5 | TRBD1 | CASSYHRQGADGYTF | TGTGCCAGCAGTTACCATAGACAGGGGGCGGATGGCTACACCTTC
. | TRBJ1-1 | TRBV19 | . | CASSIIPGTEAFF | TGTGCCAGTAGTATTATTCCAGGGACTGAAGCTTTCTTT
. | TRBJ2-7 | TRBV5-6 | TRBD2 | CASSLSGGGKQYF | TGTGCCAGCAGCTTGTCTGGCGGGGGTAAACAGTACTTC
. | TRBJ2-5 | TRBV5-1 | . | CASSLVAGKETQYF | TGCGCCAGCAGCTTGGTCGCGGGGAAGGAGACCCAGTACTTC
once | TRBJ2-2 | TRBV19 | TRBD2 | CASSIRTSSNTGELFF | TGTGCCAGTAGTATCCGGACTAGCTCGAACACCGGGGAGCTGTTTTTT
. | TRBJ2-7 | TRBV10-1 | TRBD1 | CASSETGTGTDEQYF | TGCGCCAGCAGTGAGACCGGGACAGGAACCGACGAGCAGTACTTC
. | TRBJ2-1 | TRBV30 | . | CAWEGGDEQFF | TGTGCCTGGGAGGGGGGGGACGAGCAGTTCTTC
once | TRBJ2-1 | TRBV19 | . | CASSIPGEWNEQFF | TGTGCCAGTAGTATTCCGGGGGAGTGGAATGAGCAGTTCTTC
. | TRBJ1-1 | TRBV6-1 | TRBD1 | CASSDGDRGAFF | TGTGCCAGCAGTGACGGAGACAGGGGTGCTTTCTTT
. | TRBJ2-7 | TRBV7-2 | . | CASSLLSTMSSYEQYF | TGTGCCAGCAGCTTATTGAGCACCATGAGCTCCTACGAGCAGTACTTC